This TCR beta chain comes out of a study of blood T cells in healthy people across ages. PCR was performed a second time for about 7 to 11 cycles using a sample-barcoded 5' primer and a J-beta primer mix. All cDNA molecules were each tagged by a template-switch adaptor with 12 random nucleotides. All samples yielded 3 million or more CDR3-containing paired-end reads. Via MiXCR, TCRdb re-called the 5' RACE reads, giving one row per CDR3 protein. This repertoire shows about 760,000 distinct CDR3 sequences, around 25% found once; its top ten account for 9.4%. Per sample, a minimum of 6 million PBMCs were isolated. This clonotype occurred a few times. The CDR3 is 14 amino acids. Germline values: CDR1 SGHTA, CDR2 FQGNSA. These data were also filed under a second study, of T cells of mothers and their children. That work states: Slightly higher overlap, not significant, was seen in related mother-child pairs than in unrelated pairs.

The J gene is TRBJ2-5, the V gene TRBV7-2; 9 nucleotides match TRBD2. The J call is in doubt because the DNA end fits TRBJ2-7 better. This clonotype was sampled from a boy younger than 18 in good health. The sequencing input was blood. Here the CDR3 DNA reads TGTGCCAGCAGCTCAACTAGCGGGCGGAACGAGCAGTACTTC. It is translated as CASSSTSGRNEQYF.